The rows below give T cell receptor beta chains drawn from one sample of a study of blood T cells in healthy people across ages. From the 5' RACE reads, TCRdb called clonotypes with MiXCR, one entry per CDR3 protein. The sample lists approximately 800,000 distinct CDR3 sequences, less than 60% occurring once. Sequences were obtained from blood. The source of these receptors is an elderly man in good health. Each CDR3 is given with its conserved first and last residue. The D gene is left open where the match is weak. The listing skips clone size in some rows; elsewhere it reads once, few, many or a size class.

d_gene,v_gene,j_gene,abundance,CDR3nt,CDR3aa
.,TRBV9,TRBJ2-2,.,TGTGCCAGCAGCGCCCCAGGGAAACCGAACACCGGGGAGCTGTTTTTT,CASSAPGKPNTGELFF
.,TRBV12-3/TRBV12-4,TRBJ1-1,.,TGTGCCAGCAGTGGAGTTGAAGCTTTCTTT,CASSGVEAFF
.,TRBV10-3,TRBJ1-1,many,TGTGCCATCAAAGACTTGAACACTGAAGCTTTCTTT,CAIKDLNTEAFF
TRBD2,TRBV20-1,TRBJ2-1,.,TGCAGTGCACCAGCGGGAGGCAATGAGCAGTTCTTC,CSAPAGGNEQFF
.,TRBV19,TRBJ1-1,.,TGTGCCAGTAGGGGTATACTGAACACTGAAGCTTTCTTT,CASRGILNTEAFF
TRBD1,TRBV19,TRBJ2-3,few,TGTGCCAGTAGACTACAGGGGGAGGATACGCAGTATTTT,CASRLQGEDTQYF
.,TRBV7-2,TRBJ2-3,.,TGTGCCAGCAGCCCCCGAATTAGCCCCGGCGATACGCAGTATTTT,CASSPRISPGDTQYF
TRBD2,TRBV4-1,TRBJ2-1,.,TGCGCCAGCAGCCAAGTTACTACTAGCGGGAGTTTATACAATGAGCAGTTCTTC,CASSQVTTSGSLYNEQFF
.,TRBV2,TRBJ2-3,few,TGTGCCAGCAGCCTACTGATCTCCACAGATACGCAGTATTTT,CASSLLISTDTQYF
TRBD2,TRBV18,TRBJ2-1,.,TGTGCCAGCTCACCACCGCAGCGGGAGGGCCTGAATGAGCAGTTCTTC,CASSPPQREGLNEQFF
TRBD1,TRBV27,TRBJ1-5,.,TGTGCCAGCAGACACGGACAGGGCAATCAGCCCCAGCATTTT,CASRHGQGNQPQHF
TRBD2,TRBV4-2,TRBJ2-5,.,TGTGCCAGCAGCCAAGGAGGACTAGCCCAAGAGACCCAGTACTTC,CASSQGGLAQETQYF
TRBD2,TRBV3-1,TRBJ2-7,.,TGTGCCAGCAGCCCGTCCGGGACTACATCCTACGAGCAGTACTTC,CASSPSGTTSYEQYF
.,TRBV5-1,TRBJ1-1,many,TGCGCCAGCAGACAGGGAAGCACTGAAGCTTTCTTT,CASRQGSTEAFF
.,TRBV7-3,TRBJ2-1,.,TGTGCCAGCAGCTTAGGGGGTACCCTGAATGAACGGTTCTTC,CASSLGGTLNERFF
.,TRBV7-3,TRBJ2-3,many,TGTGCCAGCAGCCCCACCGGGGGCACAGATACGCAGTATTTT,CASSPTGGTDTQYF
.,TRBV14,TRBJ2-7,.,TGTGCCAGCAGCCAAGTCCCGTTTAGCGGATTCTACGAGCAGTACTTC,CASSQVPFSGFYEQYF
TRBD1,TRBV5-1,TRBJ2-7,.,TGCGCCAGCAGCACGACAGGGGTCGTCTACGAGCAGTACTTC,CASSTTGVVYEQYF
.,TRBV9,TRBJ2-2,.,TGTGCCACCCTGGGGGAGAGCACCGGGGAGCTGTTTTTT,CATLGESTGELFF
TRBD2,TRBV19,TRBJ2-1,.,TGTGCCAGTAGTATCAGGCTAGCGGGAGGAGGGGTATACCAAAACAATGAGCAGTTCTTC,CASSIRLAGGGVYQNNEQFF
.,TRBV7-2,TRBJ2-3,.,TGTGCCAGCAGCTCACACCAAAGAGCCGACGGGACAGATACGCAGTATTTT,CASSSHQRADGTDTQYF
TRBD2,TRBV2,TRBJ2-7,few,TGTGCCAGCAGTGTCTCCGAGGGAGGGCCGGTCGAGCAGTACTTC,CASSVSEGGPVEQYF
TRBD1,TRBV12-3/TRBV12-4,TRBJ2-3,.,TGTGCCTGCAGTTTGGACAGGGGTAGGTTCGCAGATACGCAGTATTTT,CACSLDRGRFADTQYF
TRBD1,TRBV28,TRBJ1-1,.,TGTGCCAGCACCTCGACAGGGTTTACTGAAGCTTTCTTT,CASTSTGFTEAFF
TRBD1,TRBV5-1,TRBJ2-2,.,TGCGCCAGCAGCTTTACACAGGGGGCGAACACCGGGGAGCTGTTTTTT,CASSFTQGANTGELFF
TRBD1,TRBV20-1,TRBJ1-1,.,TGCAGTGCTAGAGGGGGGACAGGGAGGAGGAAAGCTTTCTTT,CSARGGTGRRKAFF
TRBD1,TRBV7-2,TRBJ2-7,few,TGTGCCAGCAGCTCCAGACAGGGGGCGCTCGAGCAGTACTTC,CASSSRQGALEQYF
TRBD1,TRBV5-1,TRBJ2-7,.,TGCGCCAGCAGTCAACAGGGGAATCGAGGCGACGAGCAGTACTTC,CASSQQGNRGDEQYF
.,TRBV20-1,TRBJ1-1,.,TGCAGTGCTTTGTCGGTCGGTCGGTCTGGGGTTTGGGCGAACACTGAAGCTTTCTTT,CSALSVGRSGVWANTEAFF
TRBD1,TRBV5-1,TRBJ1-2,once,TGCGCCAGCAGCTTGACAGGGGGTCGGTATGGCTACACCTTC,CASSLTGGRYGYTF
TRBD2,TRBV29-1,TRBJ2-7,.,TGCAGCGTGACCGGACTAGCGGATAACAATGAGCAGTACTTC,CSVTGLADNNEQYF
TRBD1,TRBV28,TRBJ2-3,few,TGTGCCAGCAGCCAAAGGGGGACAGGGGCCTATAACACAGATACGCAGTATTTT,CASSQRGTGAYNTDTQYF
.,TRBV6-2/TRBV6-3,TRBJ2-3,.,TGTGCCAGCAGCATTAGCGGACACACAGATACGCAGTATTTT,CASSISGHTDTQYF
.,TRBV12-3/TRBV12-4,TRBJ2-5,few,TGTGCCAGCAGTTTACGACAGCAGCAACAGACCCAGTACTTC,CASSLRQQQQTQYF
TRBD1,TRBV5-5,TRBJ1-2,.,TGTGCCAGCAGCTCGCCCAGGGGGACCTATGGCTACACCTTC,CASSSPRGTYGYTF
.,TRBV20-1,TRBJ1-2,.,TGCAGTGCTAACGGGGTAGGGAACGTCTATGGCTACACCTTC,CSANGVGNVYGYTF
TRBD2,TRBV20-1,TRBJ2-1,.,TGCAGTGCTCGAGGGACTAGCGGCAATCGTTACAATGAGCAGTTCTTC,CSARGTSGNRYNEQFF
TRBD2,TRBV7-2,TRBJ2-7,.,TGTGCCAGCAGCTTAGCGTGGACTAGGAGCTCCTACAATGAGCAGTACTTC,CASSLAWTRSSYNEQYF
.,TRBV4-3,TRBJ2-7,.,TGCGCCAGCAGCCAGTGGGGTAACAGAGAGTACGAGCAGTACTTC,CASSQWGNREYEQYF
TRBD1,TRBV18,TRBJ1-2,.,TGTGCCAGCTCACCCCAACCGGGACAGAAAAACTATGGCTACACCTTC,CASSPQPGQKNYGYTF
.,TRBV12-3/TRBV12-4,TRBJ2-5,.,TGTGCCAGCAGTTTGGGGACGCTTGGCGAGACCCGGTACTTC,CASSLGTLGETRYF
.,TRBV2,TRBJ2-5,.,TGTGCCAGCAGCTTACAACGGGGTGAGCAAGAGACCCAGTACTTC,CASSLQRGEQETQYF
TRBD1,TRBV20-1,TRBJ2-7,.,TGCAGTGCTAGAACCGGACAGGGGTATGACGAGCAGTACTTC,CSARTGQGYDEQYF
TRBD2,TRBV20-1,TRBJ2-5,few,TGCAGTGCTAGGTTCCTAGCGGGATTAGAGACCCAGTACTTC,CSARFLAGLETQYF
TRBD2,TRBV3-1,TRBJ2-5,.,TGTGCCAGCAGCCAAGCGGGGGGGCCTGGGACCCAGTACTTC,CASSQAGGPGTQYF
.,TRBV6-1,TRBJ2-7,.,TGTGCCAGCAGTGCTACAGGGGCGGGGGAGCAGTACTTC,CASSATGAGEQYF
TRBD2,TRBV27,TRBJ2-5,few,TGTGCCAGCAGTTTACAGCGGGATCTGCAAGAGACCCAGTACTTC,CASSLQRDLQETQYF
TRBD2,TRBV12-3/TRBV12-4,TRBJ2-5,.,TGTGCCAGCAGCTCCCTAGCGGGGGGACCGGGAGTAGAGACCCAGTACTTC,CASSSLAGGPGVETQYF
.,TRBV25-1,TRBJ1-2,few,TGTGCCAGCAGTGAATTCGGAGGGGATGGCTACACCTTC,CASSEFGGDGYTF
.,TRBV20-1,TRBJ2-6,many,TGCAGTGCTAGAGTAGGGGGGCCAGGGGCCAACGTCCTGACTTTC,CSARVGGPGANVLTF
.,TRBV18,TRBJ2-5,.,TGTGCCAGCTCACCATCGGACTATGAAGAGACCCAGTACTTC,CASSPSDYEETQYF
TRBD2,TRBV29-1,TRBJ2-7,once,TGCAGCGTTGGGGGGGGACTAGCCTACGAGCAGTACTTC,CSVGGGLAYEQYF
TRBD2,TRBV29-1,TRBJ2-5,.,TGCAGCGTTGAAGATCGAGTGACTAGCGGGAGTTCCTACGGGCAGTACTTC,CSVEDRVTSGSSYGQYF
TRBD1,TRBV4-1,TRBJ2-1,.,TGCGCCAGCAGCCATCGGCCTGAAAGGACAGGGACCTACAATGAGCAGTTCTTC,CASSHRPERTGTYNEQFF
.,TRBV28,TRBJ2-7,few,.,CASSTSTKPYEQYF